Listed below are T cell receptor beta chains from one sample, sequenced in a study of cytomegalovirus exposure and HLA in healthy donors. Here immunoSEQ multiplex PCR was the method, and the copy in TCRdb shows in-frame clones only, minus some. The sample holds over 100,000 clones, roughly 70% seen once. Sequences were obtained from PBMCs. These receptors came from a man aged 35-49 years in good health and CMV-seronegative. The CDR3 runs from the conserved cysteine through the conserved F or W. A D gene is named only where the DNA matches it firmly. Clone size appears in some rows only: once, few, many, or a class for an expanded clone.

j_call d_call v_call clone_size cdr3_aa cdr3_nt
TRBJ2-5 NA TRBV19 few CASTQKRGETQYF TGTGCCAGTACCCAGAAACGAGGGGAGACCCAGTACTTC
TRBJ1-6 NA TRBV7-8 NA CASSFSGELYNSPLHF TGTGCCAGCAGCTTTTCAGGGGAACTTTATAATTCACCCCTCCACTTT
TRBJ1-4 NA TRBV5-1 NA CASSLGGVNEKLFF TGCGCCAGCAGCTTAGGAGGAGTTAATGAAAAACTGTTTTTT
TRBJ1-5 NA TRBV9 NA CASSVGDTSNQPQHF TGTGCCAGCAGCGTAGGGGACACCTCGAATCAGCCCCAGCATTTT
TRBJ1-3 NA TRBV6-6 NA CASTIGGSGNTIYF TGTGCCAGCACCATAGGGGGAAGTGGAAACACCATATATTTT
TRBJ2-2 TRBD1 TRBV5-1 NA CASSAPLTGGEHTGELFF TGCGCCAGCAGCGCGCCTCTAACAGGGGGCGAGCACACCGGGGAGCTGTTTTTT
TRBJ2-2 NA TRBV4-1 once CASSSRDIDTGELFF TGCGCCAGCAGCTCCCGGGACATTGACACCGGGGAGCTGTTTTTT
TRBJ1-2 TRBD1 TRBV7-3 NA CASSLDRENGYTF TGTGCCAGCAGTCTCGACAGGGAAAATGGCTACACCTTC
TRBJ2-7 NA TRBV7-6 once CASTVGGGTYEQYF TGTGCCAGCACCGTTGGGGGCGGAACATACGAGCAGTACTTC
TRBJ1-3 NA TRBV4-3 few CASSQDGLGGGNTIYF TGCGCCAGCAGCCAAGATGGCCTTGGTGGTGGAAACACCATATATTTT
TRBJ1-1 NA TRBV5-1 NA CASSLSAVVGLNTEAFF TGCGCCAGCAGCTTGTCCGCGGTCGTTGGTCTGAACACTGAAGCTTTCTTT
TRBJ2-3 NA TRBV7-2 NA CASSIRDFTDTQYF TGTGCCAGCAGCATCAGGGATTTCACAGATACGCAGTATTTT
TRBJ1-4 NA TRBV7-9 NA CASSPDGRKLFF TGTGCCAGCAGCCCGGACGGGAGGAAACTGTTTTTT
TRBJ2-3 NA TRBV14 NA CASSQDLRSTDTQYF TGTGCCAGCAGCCAAGACCTCAGAAGCACAGATACGCAGTATTTT
TRBJ1-5 NA TRBV18 few CASSLDRTHQPQHF TGTGCCAGCTCACTTGACAGAACCCATCAGCCCCAGCATTTT
TRBJ2-1 TRBD1 TRBV11-2 NA CASSLGTGYHNEQFF TGTGCCAGCAGCTTAGGGACAGGTTACCACAATGAGCAGTTCTTC
TRBJ2-3 NA TRBV20-1 NA CSATLGTQYF TGCAGTGCGACCCTCGGGACGCAGTATTTT
TRBJ2-2 TRBD2 TRBV25-1 NA CASSGRTSGGPGELFF TGTGCCAGCAGTGGAAGGACTAGCGGGGGGCCCGGGGAGCTGTTTTTT
TRBJ1-1 TRBD1 TRBV14 NA CASSDDGTGVVIPNTEAFF TGTGCCAGCAGCGACGACGGGACAGGGGTTGTCATCCCAAACACTGAAGCTTTCTTT
TRBJ2-3 TRBD2 TRBV5-1 NA CASSLISGETDTQYF TGCGCCAGCAGCTTAATTAGCGGGGAGACAGATACGCAGTATTTT
TRBJ2-6 TRBD1 TRBV9 NA CASSAPGQGRANVLTF TGTGCCAGCAGCGCTCCGGGACAGGGGAGGGCCAACGTCCTGACTTTC
TRBJ2-1 TRBD1 TRBV5-1 NA CASSLGTGVTNEQFF TGCGCCAGCAGCTTGGGGACAGGGGTCACCAATGAGCAGTTCTTC
TRBJ1-2 NA TRBV5-1 few CASSFNEAGNGYTF TGCGCCAGCAGCTTTAATGAAGCAGGGAATGGCTACACCTTC
TRBJ1-2 TRBD1 TRBV13 few CASSSGTEDYGYTF TGTGCCAGCAGCTCCGGGACAGAGGACTATGGCTACACCTTC
TRBJ1-1 NA TRBV15 few CATSKRRTEAFF TGTGCCACCAGTAAACGGCGGACTGAAGCTTTCTTT
TRBJ2-4 NA TRBV28 NA CASSRGRWRSEGANIQYF TGTGCCAGCAGTCGCGGGCGATGGAGGAGTGAGGGAGCCAACATTCAGTACTTC
TRBJ1-1 TRBD1 TRBV5-1 NA CASSLAPAGGNTEAFF TGCGCCAGCAGCTTGGCCCCGGCAGGGGGGAACACTGAAGCTTTCTTT
TRBJ2-3 TRBD2 TRBV13 NA CASSPRLAGYSTDTQYF TGTGCCAGCAGCCCCCGACTAGCGGGGTATAGCACAGATACGCAGTATTTT
TRBJ2-2 NA TRBV10-3 NA CAISEVGQENTGELFF TGTGCCATCAGTGAGGTTGGTCAGGAGAACACCGGGGAGCTGTTTTTT
TRBJ2-7 NA TRBV4-2 NA CASSQDRTAAPYEQYF TGTGCCAGCAGCCAAGACAGGACAGCGGCGCCCTACGAGCAGTACTTC
TRBJ1-5 NA TRBV28 few CASRTPGSPPINQPQHF TGTGCCAGCAGAACGCCCGGGTCCCCCCCTATCAATCAGCCCCAGCATTTT
TRBJ1-5 TRBD1 TRBV5-5 once CASSVDRDRGFGSNQPQHF TGTGCCAGCAGCGTGGACCGGGACAGGGGATTCGGTAGCAATCAGCCCCAGCATTTT
TRBJ2-3 TRBD2 TRBV5-1 NA CASSWPERGLSTDTQYF TGCGCCAGCAGCTGGCCTGAGCGGGGGCTGAGCACAGATACGCAGTATTTT
TRBJ1-2 TRBD1 TRBV5-1 NA CASSSGQGGNGYTF TGCGCCAGCAGCTCGGGACAGGGTGGGAATGGCTACACCTTC
TRBJ1-6 NA TRBV9 NA CASSVGSLVNSPLHF TGTGCCAGCAGCGTAGGAAGCTTGGTTAATTCACCCCTCCACTTT
TRBJ1-1 TRBD1 TRBV5-4 few CASSPRGTGDTEAFF TGTGCCAGCAGCCCAAGAGGGACAGGGGACACTGAAGCTTTCTTT
TRBJ2-7 NA TRBV18 NA CASSQPDMGDYEQYF TGTGCCAGCTCCCAACCTGACATGGGAGACTACGAGCAGTACTTC
TRBJ2-7 NA TRBV5-1 few CASSLPVGQTSEQYF TGCGCCAGCAGCCTGCCTGTTGGGCAGACTAGCGAGCAGTACTTC
TRBJ2-7 TRBD1 TRBV5-6 NA CASSLVPGQGGDEQYF TGTGCCAGCAGCTTAGTACCGGGACAGGGGGGCGACGAGCAGTACTTC
TRBJ1-1 NA TRBV9 NA CASSRMGANTEAFF TGTGCCAGCAGCCGGATGGGGGCGAACACTGAAGCTTTCTTT
TRBJ2-5 NA TRBV25-1 few CASSETGTPKGETQYF TGTGCCAGCAGTGAAACAGGCACTCCAAAGGGGGAGACCCAGTACTTC
TRBJ1-6 NA TRBV19 NA CASSWGGAPDSPLHF TGTGCCAGTAGTTGGGGGGGCGCCCCGGATTCACCCCTCCACTTT
TRBJ2-7 NA TRBV4-1 NA CASSQDSGEQYF TGCGCCAGCAGCCAAGATTCCGGCGAGCAGTACTTC
TRBJ2-1 TRBD1 TRBV30 NA CAWGAGTGGYNEQFF TGTGCCTGGGGGGCCGGGACAGGGGGTTACAATGAGCAGTTCTTC
TRBJ1-2 TRBD1 TRBV6-5 NA CASSYRQGLFGYTF TGTGCCAGCAGTTACCGACAGGGGTTGTTTGGCTACACCTTC
TRBJ1-3 TRBD1 TRBV18 NA CASSPATGGIGNTIYF TGTGCCAGCTCACCAGCGACAGGGGGAATAGGAAACACCATATATTTT
TRBJ1-6 TRBD1 TRBV4-1 NA CASSQVGTGEPPLHF TGCGCCAGCAGCCAAGTGGGGACAGGGGAGCCACCCCTCCACTTT
TRBJ1-2 TRBD1 TRBV2 NA CASSEALTGRGYTF TGTGCCAGCAGTGAAGCTCTGACAGGGAGGGGCTACACCTTC
TRBJ2-7 NA TRBV27 NA CASSLGAGILYEQYF TGTGCCAGCAGTTTAGGAGCCGGTATACTCTACGAGCAGTACTTC
TRBJ2-7 NA TRBV29-1 NA CSVAAGGQAYEQYF TGCAGCGTTGCCGCCGGGGGGCAAGCCTACGAGCAGTACTTC
TRBJ1-6 TRBD1 TRBV6-5 few CASSLQGADSPLHF TGTGCCAGCAGTTTACAGGGGGCCGATTCACCCCTCCACTTT
TRBJ1-2 NA TRBV7-9 NA CASSREAGYNYGYTF TGTGCCAGCAGCCGTGAGGCAGGGTATAACTATGGCTACACCTTC
TRBJ1-4 NA TRBV7-9 NA CASSSVTANEKLFF TGTGCCAGCAGCTCCGTTACGGCTAATGAAAAACTGTTTTTT
TRBJ2-5 TRBD2 TRBV9 NA CASSVAASGGETQYF TGTGCCAGCAGCGTAGCAGCTAGCGGGGGTGAGACCCAGTACTTC
TRBJ2-1 TRBD2 TRBV7-9 NA CASSDGLATWEQFF TGTGCCAGCAGCGATGGACTAGCCACCTGGGAGCAGTTCTTC
TRBJ2-3 NA TRBV19 few CASSPAGHTDTQYF TGTGCCAGTAGCCCAGCGGGACACACAGATACGCAGTATTTT